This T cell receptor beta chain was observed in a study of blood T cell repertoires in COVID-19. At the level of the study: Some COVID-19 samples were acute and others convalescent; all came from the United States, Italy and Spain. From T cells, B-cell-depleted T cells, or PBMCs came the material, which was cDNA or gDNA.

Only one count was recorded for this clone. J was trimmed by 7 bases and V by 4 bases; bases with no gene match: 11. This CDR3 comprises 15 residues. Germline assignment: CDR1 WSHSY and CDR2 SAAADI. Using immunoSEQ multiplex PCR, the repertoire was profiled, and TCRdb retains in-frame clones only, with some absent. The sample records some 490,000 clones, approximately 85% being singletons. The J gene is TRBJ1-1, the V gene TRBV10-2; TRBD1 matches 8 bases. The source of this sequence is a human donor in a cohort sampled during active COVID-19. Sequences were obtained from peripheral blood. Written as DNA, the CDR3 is TGCGCCAGCAGTGCGGACAGGGTGGGTTATAATGAAGCTTTCTTT. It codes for CASSADRVGYNEAFF.